The 5 T cell receptor beta chains below come from one sample, sequenced in a study of CD8 T cells in ankylosing spondylitis. TCRdb recomputed calls from the 5' RACE reads with MiXCR, one row per CDR3 protein. The repertoire includes roughly 220,000 distinct CDR3 sequences, roughly a tenth of them detected once, and approximately 20% sits in the top ten. The specimen sequenced was blood, either unsorted or a sorted T cell fraction (not recorded which). These receptors were taken from a male donor with ankylosing spondylitis or in good health (not recorded which).

The J gene is TRBJ1-5, the V gene TRBV10-3, with 9 bases aligning to TRBD1. Losses at the gene ends were 8 bases for V and 9 bases for J; bases not matched to a gene: 8. The CDR3 covers 13 residues. Looked up from germline, CDR1 is ENHRY and CDR2 is SYGVKD. CDR3 amino acids: CAIGDRVESPQHF. CDR3 nucleotide sequence: TGTGCCATCGGGGACAGGGTGGAATCGCCCCAGCATTTT.

This clonotype was counted many times. The chain links TRBV20-1 to TRBJ2-1; D call uncertain. Trimming stripped 6 bases from V and 6 bases from J, with 24 bases between. The CDR3 sequence is 16 residues long. CDR1 DFQATT and CDR2 SNEGSKA come from the germline V gene (reference sequence). CDR3 sequence: CSAPPIWAEPLNEQFF. The CDR3 DNA sequence: TGCAGTGCCCCCCCTATATGGGCGGAACCCCTCAATGAGCAGTTCTTC.

The table lists this clonotype with many counts. The CDR3 DNA reads TGTGCCAGCAGCTCCCTCAGGGACACCCGCTCTGGAAACACCATATATTTT. Protein product: CASSSLRDTRSGNTIYF. The rearrangement uses TRBV11-2 and TRBJ1-3; D perhaps matches TRBD1 (6 bases). This CDR3 is 17 amino acids long. Trimming removed 4 bases from V and 0 bases from J, with 16 bases in between. Per germline, CDR1 SGHAT and CDR2 FQNNGV.

This clonotype was observed at least ten times. The genes are TRBV20-1 and TRBJ2-1; D is unresolved. Trimming removed 3 bases from V and 5 bases from J, with 8 bases in between. This CDR3 contains 12 residues. Germline CDR1 is DFQATT and CDR2 is SNEGSKA (reference sequence). CDR3 protein: CSASLIDNEQFF. The DNA of the CDR3 is TGCAGTGCTAGTCTCATAGACAATGAGCAGTTCTTC.

The V gene is TRBV28, the J gene TRBJ2-3; 10 bases are a match to TRBD2. Germline values: CDR1 MDHEN, CDR2 SYDVKM. V lost 5 bases to trimming and J lost 3 bases; unmatched junction nucleotides: 5. The CDR3 sequence is 15 residues long. The CDR3 DNA follows: TGTGCCAGCAGTCCCGCACTAGCGGGGACAGATACGCAGTATTTT. Amino acids: CASSPALAGTDTQYF.